These 19 T cell receptor beta chains were all obtained from the same sample, sequenced in a study of blood T cell repertoires in COVID-19. Profiling relied on immunoSEQ multiplex PCR, and the TCRdb table lists in-frame clones only, not all of them. The data show 70,000 to 80,000 clones, with roughly 80% seen just once and roughly 12% held by the top ten. The specimen sequenced was peripheral blood. The source is a human donor in a cohort sampled during active COVID-19.

The rearrangement uses TRBV5-1 and TRBJ1-1; D not certain. CDR1 and CDR2 (germline): SGHRS, YFSETQ. Trimming left V 1 base short and J 0 bases short, with 10 bases between. The CDR3 has 15 residues. CDR3 residues: CASSLLFAMNTEAFF. DNA for the CDR3: TGCGCCAGCAGCTTGTTGTTCGCGATGAACACTGAAGCTTTCTTT.

This rearrangement joins TRBV24-1 to TRBJ2-1; 7 bases match TRBD1. CDR3 size: 14 residues. V was pared by 3 bases and J by 6 bases, with 4 bases of the junction left unmatched. CDR1 and CDR2 (germline): KGHDR, SFDVKD. The CDR3 reads CATSDVGQFNEQFF. As DNA, the CDR3 is TGTGCCACCAGTGATGTGGGACAGTTCAATGAGCAGTTCTTC.

The chain recombines TRBV28 with TRBJ1-6; 7 bases line up with TRBD1. This CDR3 has 16 residues. CDR1 is MDHEN and CDR2 is SYDVKM in the germline V gene. The V and J ends lost 5 bases and 2 bases, in that order; junction bases with no gene match: 6. CDR3 sequence: CASSPAGTAYNSPLHF. The CDR3 DNA is TGTGCCAGCAGTCCCGCGGGGACAGCCTATAATTCACCCCTCCACTTT. The variable domain in full, completed from reference TRBV28 and TRBJ1-6, reads DVKVTQSSRYLVKRTGEKVFLECVQDMDHENMFWYRQDPGLGLRLIYFSYDVKMKEKGDIPEGYSVSREKKERFSLILESASTNQTSMYLCASSPAGTAYNSPLHFGNGTRLTVT.

The chain is built from TRBV19 and TRBJ1-1; D gene uncertain. CDR1 LNHDA and CDR2 SQIVND come from the germline V gene (reference sequence). The V and J ends lost 4 bases and 4 bases respectively, with 10 bases between them. The CDR3 contains 13 residues. The CDR3 sequence is CASSKSPSTEAFF. The CDR3 region has the DNA TGTGCCAGTAGTAAATCCCCGAGCACTGAAGCTTTCTTT.

This sequence joins TRBV6-2 or TRBV6-3 and TRBJ2-5, with TRBD1 matching 10 bases. CDR1 MNHEY and CDR2 SVGEGT come from the germline V gene. V gave up 4 bases and J gave up 7 bases; unmatched junction bases: 12. The CDR3 has 16 amino acids. The CDR3, as DNA: TGTGCCAGCAGTTTCGGGACAGGGGTTAACCGGGGGACCCAGTACTTC. Translated, it gives CASSFGTGVNRGTQYF.

The chain links TRBV9 to TRBJ2-7; unclear D gene. Germline V gene data show CDR1 as SGDLS and CDR2 as YYNGEE. The CDR3 spans 12 residues. The germline V and J ends were trimmed by 4 bases and 5 bases, with 10 bases remaining between them. The CDR3 DNA reads as TGTGCCAGCAGCTACAACGAGGACGAGCAGTACTTC. This codes for CASSYNEDEQYF.

On this clone: A junction end diverges from the germline sequence, so it may reflect a read error. The chain links TRBV7-7 to TRBJ2-5; no firm D call. The CDR3 extends over 13 amino acids. The germline CDR1 and CDR2 sequences are SSHAT and FNYEAQ (reference sequence). As DNA, the CDR3 is TGTGCTAGCAGCACTGCTAGTGGAGAGACCCAGTACTTC. Translating it yields CASSTASGETQYF.

The V gene is TRBV15, the J gene TRBJ2-1; a weak D match, TRBD2 (6 bases). Germline V gives CDR1 LNHNV, CDR2 YYDKDF (reference sequence). The CDR3 has 13 amino acids. V was pared by 3 bases and J by 7 bases, with 10 bases between. The CDR3 DNA sequence: TGTGCCACCAGCAGGGGACTGGGTAATGAGCAGTTCTTC. Its translation: CATSRGLGNEQFF.

This clone has more than one count but fewer than ten. This chain joins TRBV6-2 or TRBV6-3 and TRBJ2-7; D gene ambiguous. Trimming cost V 1 base and J 3 bases, with 4 bases left between them. CDR1 and CDR2 (germline): MNHEY, SVGEGT. This CDR3 contains 12 residues. The CDR3 nucleotides read TGTGCCAGCAGTTACTATAACTACGAGCAGTACGTC. Translated, it gives CASSYYNYEQYV.

This chain connects TRBV7-9 to TRBJ2-7; TRBD2 agrees at 11 bases. This CDR3 is built from 19 residues. CDR1 and CDR2 from the germline V gene are SEHNR and FQNEAQ (reference sequence). Trimming took 2 bases from V and 2 from J; bases not matched to a gene: 14. The chain's CDR3 is CASSLTDRRSGGVPYEQYF. In DNA, the CDR3 is TGTGCCAGCAGCTTAACCGACCGCCGTAGCGGGGGGGTCCCCTACGAGCAGTACTTC.

V gene TRBV6-4 combines with J gene TRBJ2-7; D unresolved. The V end was cut by 7 bases, the J end by 5 bases, with 18 bases between. The CDR3 is 14 amino acids. Germline V gene sequence: CDR1 MRHNA, CDR2 SNTAGT. CDR3 nucleotide sequence: TGTGCCAGCATACTAAAGCAACCGTTCGACGAGCAGTACGTC. This gives the protein CASILKQPFDEQYV.

This rearrangement joins TRBV7-9 to TRBJ1-1; no firm D call. CDR1 is SEHNR, CDR2 FQNEAQ, per germline (reference sequence). This CDR3 has 12 residues. The V end lost 1 base, the J end lost 5 bases, and 5 bases lay between the germline ends. This CDR3 reads CASSLGATEAFF. The CDR3 DNA follows: TGTGCCAGCAGCTTAGGGGCTACTGAAGCTTTCTTT.

The rearrangement links TRBV28 to TRBJ1-5; 7 nucleotides match TRBD1. The CDR3 spans 14 residues. The ends lost 4 bases at V and 7 bases at J; junction bases unmatched: 7. Germline CDR1 reads MDHEN; CDR2 reads SYDVKM. This chain's CDR3 is CASSSGTAYQPQHF. The CDR3 nucleotides read TGTGCCAGCAGTTCCGGGACAGCGTACCAGCCCCAGCATTTT.

The chain is built from TRBV3-1 (or the pseudogene TRBV3-2) and TRBJ1-5; no reliable D call. V lost 0 bases to trimming and J lost 0 bases, with 9 bases between them. The CDR3 is 16 residues long. Germline CDR1 LGHDT, CDR2 YNNKEL (reference sequence). The CDR3 DNA is TGTGCCAGCAGCCAAGATCCCGTTTATAGCAATCAGCCCCAGCATTTT. This codes for CASSQDPVYSNQPQHF.

This clone has only one observation. This chain connects TRBV18 to TRBJ1-4; no clear D. The length of the CDR3 is 13 residues. Germline V gene lookup returns CDR1 KGHSH and CDR2 LQKENI. The V and J ends lost 3 bases and 4 bases respectively, with 6 bases between them. The CDR3 bases are TGTGCCAGCTCACCGGGCATTAATGAAAAACTGTTTTTT. This gives the protein CASSPGINEKLFF. Combining the CDR3 with reference TRBV18 and TRBJ1-4 gives the whole variable domain NAGVMQNPRHLVRRRGQEARLRCSPMKGHSHVYWYRQLPEEGLKFMVYLQKENIIDESGMPKERFSAEFPKEGPSILRIQQVVRGDSAAYFCASSPGINEKLFFGSGTQLSVL.

This chain uses TRBV5-1 with TRBJ2-6, with 7 positions matching TRBD1. CDR3 size: 16 residues. Trimming took 4 bases from V and 2 from J; bases not matched to a gene: 6. CDR1 SGHRS and CDR2 YFSETQ come from the germline V gene. DNA for the CDR3: TGCGCCAGCAGCCCCAGACAGGGTGCTGGGGCCAACGTCCTGACTTTC. Protein: CASSPRQGAGANVLTF.

The table lists this clone with a few counts. Other DNA sequences from this sample encode an identical CDR3 as well. The gene calls are TRBV9 and TRBJ2-1; the D is unclear. Germline V CDR1 and CDR2: SGDLS, YYNGEE. V shed 0 bases and J shed 7 bases, with 5 bases lying between them. CDR3 size: 12 residues. This chain's CDR3 is CASSVERNEQFF. For the CDR3, the DNA is TGTGCCAGCAGCGTAGAACGGAATGAGCAGTTCTTC.

The chain uses TRBV5-5 and TRBJ2-1, with D possibly matching TRBD1 (5 bases). The CDR3 covers 15 residues. Trimming stripped 0 bases from V and 0 bases from J, with 7 bases between. Germline-derived CDR1 and CDR2 are SGHKS and YYEKEE (reference sequence). CDR3 in amino acids: CASSLEGDSYNEQFF. As DNA, the CDR3 is TGTGCCAGCAGCTTGGAAGGGGACTCCTACAATGAGCAGTTCTTC.

The table lists this clone with a few counts. This rearrangement joins TRBV7-2 to TRBJ2-3; maybe TRBD2 (7 bases). The CDR3 has 18 amino acids. The V end lost 1 base, the J end lost 2 bases, and 19 bases lay between the germline ends. The germline V gene encodes CDR1 SGHTA and CDR2 FQGNSA. The CDR3 loop is CASSLGGGGGTNTDTQYF. CDR3 nucleotide sequence: TGTGCCAGCAGCTTAGGGGGGGGCGGCGGGACTAACACAGATACGCAGTATTTT.